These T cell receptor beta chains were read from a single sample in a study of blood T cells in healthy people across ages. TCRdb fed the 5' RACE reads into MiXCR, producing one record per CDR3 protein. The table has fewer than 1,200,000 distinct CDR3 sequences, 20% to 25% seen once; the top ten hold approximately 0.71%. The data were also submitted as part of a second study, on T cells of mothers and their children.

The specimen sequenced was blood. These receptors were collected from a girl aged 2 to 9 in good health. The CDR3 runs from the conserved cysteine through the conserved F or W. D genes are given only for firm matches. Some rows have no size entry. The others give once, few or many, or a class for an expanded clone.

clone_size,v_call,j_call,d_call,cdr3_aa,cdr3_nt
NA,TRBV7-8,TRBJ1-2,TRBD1,CASTDRFGTGIPLSYGYTF,TGTGCCAGCACCGACCGTTTCGGGACAGGAATTCCCCTATCCTATGGCTACACCTTC
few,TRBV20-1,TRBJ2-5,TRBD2,CSARPGLAGAAQETQYF,TGCAGTGCTAGGCCGGGACTAGCGGGAGCGGCCCAAGAGACCCAGTACTTC
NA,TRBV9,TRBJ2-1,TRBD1,CASSVDRGSYNEQFF,TGTGCCAGCAGCGTAGACAGGGGTTCCTACAATGAGCAGTTCTTC
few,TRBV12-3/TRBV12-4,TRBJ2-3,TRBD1,CASSRRDSSTDTQYF,TGTGCCAGCAGTCGTAGGGACAGCTCCACAGATACGCAGTATTTT
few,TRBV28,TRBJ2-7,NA,CASSLSQFYEQYF,TGTGCCAGCAGTTTATCTCAGTTCTACGAGCAGTACTTC
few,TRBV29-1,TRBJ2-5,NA,CSVADSAVGQETQYF,TGCAGCGTTGCGGATTCTGCGGTAGGGCAAGAGACCCAGTACTTC
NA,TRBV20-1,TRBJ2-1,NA,CSASEGVRNEQFF,TGCAGTGCTAGCGAAGGAGTGAGAAATGAGCAGTTCTTC
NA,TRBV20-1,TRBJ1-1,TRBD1,CSAGRQGEAFF,TGCAGTGCTGGGCGACAGGGGGAGGCTTTCTTT
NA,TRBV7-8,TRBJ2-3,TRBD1,CASSLRDRELIAQYF,TGTGCCAGCAGCCTCCGGGACAGGGAATTGATTGCGCAGTATTTT
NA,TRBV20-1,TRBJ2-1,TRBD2,CSASGWASGAYNEQFF,TGCAGTGCTAGCGGGTGGGCTAGCGGAGCCTACAATGAGCAGTTCTTC
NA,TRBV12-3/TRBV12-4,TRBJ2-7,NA,CASSSGGVGLNEQYF,TGTGCCAGCAGTTCCGGAGGGGTTGGGTTGAACGAGCAGTACTTC
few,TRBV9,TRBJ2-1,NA,CASSAQGAVGDEQFF,TGTGCCAGCAGCGCACAAGGGGCGGTCGGCGATGAGCAGTTCTTC
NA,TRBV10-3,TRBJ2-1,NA,CAILASNEQFF,TGTGCCATCTTGGCCTCCAATGAGCAGTTCTTC
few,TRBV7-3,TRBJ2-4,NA,CASSPGQGGYIQYF,TGTGCCAGCAGCCCCGGACAGGGAGGGTACATTCAGTACTTC
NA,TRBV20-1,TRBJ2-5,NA,CSARETSPQETQYF,TGCAGTGCTAGAGAGACTAGTCCCCAAGAGACCCAGTACTTC
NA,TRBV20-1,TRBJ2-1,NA,CSARDLVRRQFF,TGCAGTGCTAGAGATCTTGTCAGGAGGCAGTTCTTC
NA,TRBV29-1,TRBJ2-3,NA,CSSIWATDSTDTQYF,TGCAGCTCAATCTGGGCAACTGATAGCACAGATACGCAGTATTTT
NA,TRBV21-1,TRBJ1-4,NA,CASSKALSGGNEKLFF,TGTGCCAGCAGCAAAGCGCTTTCAGGGGGTAATGAAAAACTGTTTTTT
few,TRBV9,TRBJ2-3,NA,CASSGEGATDTQYF,TGTGCCAGCAGCGGGGAGGGGGCAACAGATACGCAGTATTTT
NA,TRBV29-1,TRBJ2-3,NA,CSVGRAGTDTQYF,TGCAGCGTTGGCCGAGCTGGCACAGATACGCAGTATTTT
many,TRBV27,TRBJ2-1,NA,CASTQYNEQFF,TGTGCCAGCACCCAATACAATGAGCAGTTCTTC
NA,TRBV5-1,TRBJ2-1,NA,CASSVQSQGNEQFF,TGCGCCAGCAGCGTCCAGTCACAGGGCAATGAGCAGTTCTTC
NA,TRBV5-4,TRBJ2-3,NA,CASSGAGGTDTQYF,TGTGCCAGCAGCGGGGCGGGTGGCACAGATACGCAGTATTTT
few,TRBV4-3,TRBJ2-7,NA,CASSLVAHF,TGCGCCAGCAGCCTCGTAGCCCATTTC
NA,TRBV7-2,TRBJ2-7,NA,CASSFLGYVEQYF,TGTGCCAGCAGCTTCCTAGGATACGTCGAGCAGTACTTC
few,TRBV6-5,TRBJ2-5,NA,CARKEGALGETQYF,TGTGCCAGGAAGGAGGGCGCTTTGGGTGAGACCCAGTACTTC
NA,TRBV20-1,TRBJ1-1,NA,CSAKGLNTEAFF,TGCAGTGCTAAAGGATTGAACACCGAAGCTTTCTTT
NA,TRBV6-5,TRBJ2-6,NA,CASSYSRGRVGANVLTF,TGTGCCAGCAGTTACTCCAGGGGGAGGGTTGGGGCCAACGTCCTGACTTTC
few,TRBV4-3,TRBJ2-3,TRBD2,CASSQDVAGGPNRQYF,TGCGCCAGCAGCCAAGATGTAGCGGGGGGCCCGAATAGGCAGTATTTT
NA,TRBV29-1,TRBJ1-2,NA,CSVPDGLYGYIF,TGCAGCGTCCCGGACGGACTCTATGGCTACATCTTC
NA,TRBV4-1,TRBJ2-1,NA,CASSQAILNEQFF,TGCGCCAGCAGCCAGGCTATTCTAAATGAGCAGTTCTTC
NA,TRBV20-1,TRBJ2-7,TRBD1,CSARRTGDYEQYF,TGCAGTGCTAGACGGACAGGGGACTACGAGCAGTACTTC
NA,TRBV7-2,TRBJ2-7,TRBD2,CASSLQTGGPFREQYF,TGTGCCAGCAGCTTACAAACGGGAGGGCCTTTTAGGGAGCAGTACTTC
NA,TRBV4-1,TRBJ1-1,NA,CASSQGGGANTVAFF,TGCGCCAGCAGCCAAGGGGGAGGGGCTAACACTGTAGCTTTCTTT
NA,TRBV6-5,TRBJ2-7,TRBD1,CASRGTGVAYEQYF,TGTGCCAGCAGGGGGACAGGGGTAGCCTACGAGCAGTACTTC
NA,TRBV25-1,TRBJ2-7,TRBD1,CASRGQGVHEQYF,TGTGCCAGCAGGGGACAGGGTGTCCACGAGCAGTACTTC
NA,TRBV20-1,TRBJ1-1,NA,CSASPGWGNDEAFF,TGCAGTGCTAGCCCGGGGTGGGGCAACGATGAAGCTTTCTTT
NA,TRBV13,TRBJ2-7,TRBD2,CASSPPSNLLAEAYEQYF,TGCGCCAGCAGCCCGCCCTCTAATTTGCTAGCGGAGGCCTACGAGCAGTACTTC
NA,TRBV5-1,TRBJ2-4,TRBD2,CASSLSIMLAGVAKNIQYF,TGCGCCAGCAGCTTGTCAATTATGCTAGCGGGGGTAGCCAAAAACATTCAGTACTTC
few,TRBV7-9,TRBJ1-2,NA,CASSVGGTVDGYTF,TGTGCCAGCAGTGTTGGGGGGACGGTCGATGGCTACACCTTC
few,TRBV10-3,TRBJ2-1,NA,CAISSGSYNEQFF,TGTGCCATCAGTAGCGGCTCCTACAATGAGCAGTTCTTC
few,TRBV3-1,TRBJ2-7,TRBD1,CASSRGQGLSYEQYF,TGTGCCAGCAGCAGAGGACAGGGGCTGTCCTACGAGCAGTACTTC
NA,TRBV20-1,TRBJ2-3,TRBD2,CSASSLAVDTQYF,TGCAGTGCGAGCTCTCTAGCGGTAGATACGCAGTATTTT
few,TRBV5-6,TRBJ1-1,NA,CASSLALRDGIVGTEAFF,TGTGCCAGCAGCTTGGCTCTCAGGGATGGGATAGTCGGCACTGAAGCTTTCTTT
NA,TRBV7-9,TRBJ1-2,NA,CASSLEGLSYGYAF,TGTGCCAGCAGCTTAGAGGGTTTGAGCTATGGCTACGCCTTC
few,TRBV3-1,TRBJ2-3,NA,CASSQDRVGTQYF,TGTGCCAGCAGCCAAGATCGGGTAGGAACGCAGTATTTT
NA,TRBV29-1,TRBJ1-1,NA,CSSQGLNTEAFF,TGCAGCTCCCAGGGTCTGAACACTGAAGCTTTCTTT
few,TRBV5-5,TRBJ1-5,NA,CASSLGLTQPQHF,TGTGCCAGCAGCTTGGGGCTAACTCAGCCCCAGCATTTT
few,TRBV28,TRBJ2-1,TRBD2,CASSSEGSGRGKQFF,TGTGCCAGCAGCTCCGAGGGGAGCGGGAGGGGAAAGCAGTTCTTC
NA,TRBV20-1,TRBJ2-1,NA,CSARKLIRRNEQFF,TGCAGTGCTAGAAAGTTGATCAGGCGGAATGAGCAGTTCTTC
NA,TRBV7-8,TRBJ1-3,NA,CASSGWTGGNTIYF,TGTGCCAGCAGCGGTTGGACCGGGGGAAACACCATATATTTT
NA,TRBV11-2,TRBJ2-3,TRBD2,CASSAGTSGGPTRTDTQCF,TGTGCCAGCAGCGCCGGGACTAGCGGGGGCCCCACTCGCACAGATACGCAGTGTTTT
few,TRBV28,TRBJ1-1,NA,CASIPNTEAFF,TGTGCCAGCATCCCTAACACTGAAGCTTTCTTT
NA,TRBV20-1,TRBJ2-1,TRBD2,CSARAPGLDSYNEQFF,TGCAGTGCTAGAGCGCCGGGACTAGATTCCTACAATGAGCAGTTCTTC
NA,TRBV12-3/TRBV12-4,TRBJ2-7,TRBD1,CASSFGPGQGCEQYF,TGTGCCAGCAGTTTTGGGCCGGGACAGGGCTGCGAGCAGTACTTC
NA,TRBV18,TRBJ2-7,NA,CASSPTGKSYEQYF,TGTGCCAGCTCACCCACAGGGAAGTCCTACGAGCAGTACTTC